This T cell receptor beta chain was captured in a study of breast tumors, draining lymph nodes, adjacent tissues. Points from the study as a whole: Tumor repertoires ranked between lymph nodes and nontumor tissue in diversity, with V and J gene preferences. Tumor T cell lymph node origin was a supported hypothesis, not proven.

Breast cancer patients provided tissue from their axillary draining lymph nodes. Via MiXCR, TCRdb re-called the multiplex PCR reads, giving one row per CDR3 protein. The data contain about 180,000 distinct CDR3 sequences, around 33% of them singletons. The table lists this clonotype with many counts. Its target is not known. Trimming stripped 0 bases from V and 1 base from J, with 5 bases between. Per germline, CDR1 MRHNA and CDR2 SNTAGT. The CDR3 totals 14 residues. V and J are TRBV6-4 and TRBJ2-3; D may be TRBD1 (5 bases). The sequencing sample was made of axillary lymph node tissue. The TCR was taken from a female donor with breast cancer. Some clones in this sample may be carry-over from other donors' samples. CDR3 sequence: CASSDSGGTDTQYF. DNA for the CDR3: TGTGCCAGCAGTGACTCAGGGGGCACAGATACGCAGTATTTT.